These 30 T cell receptor beta chains share one sample of origin, sequenced in a study of blood T cell repertoires in COVID-19. TCRdb keeps only in-frame clones here, not all; method: immunoSEQ multiplex PCR. This repertoire shows some 190,000 clones, about 88% found once; its top ten account for roughly 6.2%. Sequencing input: peripheral blood. The receptors were sampled from a middle-aged woman who had recovered from COVID-19.

Written as DNA, the CDR3 is TGTGCCAGCAGTTACTCTAGCGGGAGTCTCTACGAGCAGTACTTC. This translates into CASSYSSGSLYEQYF. The chain employs TRBV6-5 and TRBJ2-7; 9 bases align to TRBD2. The junction had 3 bases not matched to a gene; V was cut back by 0 bases and J by 3 bases. CDR3 length equals 15 residues. Germline V gene sequence: CDR1 MNHEY, CDR2 SVGAGI.

The rearrangement joins TRBV3-1 (or the pseudogene TRBV3-2) to TRBJ1-4; D is unresolved. The CDR3 consists of 13 residues. CDR1 LGHDT and CDR2 YNNKEL come from the germline V gene (reference sequence). V lost 1 base to trimming and J lost 7 bases, with 7 bases between them. CDR3 sequence: CASSQVLREKLFF. As DNA, the CDR3 is TGTGCCAGCAGCCAAGTCCTACGTGAAAAACTGTTTTTT.

The genes are TRBV6-6 and TRBJ1-2; D ambiguous. This CDR3 has 11 residues. The V end lost 4 bases, the J end lost 4 bases, and 4 bases lay between the germline ends. Germline-derived CDR1 and CDR2 are MNHNY and SVGAGI (reference sequence). As DNA, the CDR3 is TGTGCCAGCAGTTCCGGCTATGGCTACACCTTC. This gives the protein CASSSGYGYTF.

The chain couples TRBV7-9 to TRBJ1-2; 9 nucleotides agree with TRBD1. Germline V gene sequence: CDR1 SEHNR, CDR2 FQNEAQ (reference sequence). This CDR3 contains 14 residues. Trimming at V came to 4 bases and at J to 4 bases, leaving 4 bases not matched to a gene. The DNA of the CDR3 is TGTGCCAGCAGCTCCGGGACAGGGATCTATGGCTACACCTTC. This sequence encodes CASSSGTGIYGYTF.

The rearrangement uses TRBV6-5 and TRBJ2-7; maybe TRBD1 (5 bases). The CDR3 contains 11 residues. The V gene lost 8 bases and the J gene lost 3 bases, with 8 bases spanning the gap. Germline V gives CDR1 MNHEY, CDR2 SVGAGI. The CDR3 coding sequence is TGTGCCAGCGTACAGGTCTACGAGCAGTACTTC. Protein product: CASVQVYEQYF.

The rearrangement joins TRBV2 to TRBJ2-7; no firm D call. The V gene's germline CDR1 is SNHLY and CDR2 FYNNEI. The CDR3 extends over 11 amino acids. Trimming pared 7 bases from V and 3 bases from J, leaving 7 bases between. CDR3 region: CASTSFYEQYF. In DNA form, the CDR3 reads TGTGCCAGCACGAGCTTCTACGAGCAGTACTTC.

This chain uses TRBV9 with TRBJ2-2, with 14 bases identical to TRBD2. J was trimmed by 5 bases and V by 4 bases; bases with no gene match: 13. The CDR3 totals 19 residues. The germline V gene encodes CDR1 SGDLS and CDR2 YYNGEE. In DNA, the CDR3 is TGTGCCAGCAGCTCCATCGGGACTAGCGGGAGTGCGGGTACCGGGGAGCTGTTTTTT. Amino acids: CASSSIGTSGSAGTGELFF.

This chain uses TRBV19 with TRBJ1-6, with D possibly being TRBD1 (5 bases). V lost 1 base and J 0 bases, leaving 16 bases between the germline ends. The CDR3 contains 19 residues. CDR1 is LNHDA and CDR2 is SQIVND in the germline V gene (reference sequence). The CDR3 sequence: CASSIGAGLGSSYNSPLHF. The CDR3 DNA sequence: TGTGCCAGTAGTATAGGTGCGGGGCTCGGCAGCTCCTATAATTCACCCCTCCACTTT.

On this clone: One end of the junction fails to match germline, which may point to a read error. This chain connects TRBV7-9 to TRBJ2-3, with TRBD2 matching 7 bases. In germline, CDR1 is SEHNR, CDR2 FQNEAQ (reference sequence). The CDR3 is made up of 13 amino acids. In DNA form, the CDR3 reads TGTGCCAGCAGCTTTCAGGGAGGGGATACGGAGTATTTT. It yields the protein CASSFQGGDTEYF. The whole variable domain, remainder taken from reference TRBV7-9 and TRBJ2-3, is DTGVSQNPRHKITKRGQNVTFRCDPISEHNRLYWYRQTLGQGPEFLTYFQNEAQLEKSRLLSDRFSAERPKGSFSTLEIQRTEQGDSAMYLCASSFQGGDTEYFGPGTRLTVL.

The chain employs TRBV6-5 and TRBJ1-4; a possible D gene is TRBD1 (5 bases). CDR3 size: 15 residues. Between the trimmed V and J ends, which lost 7 bases and 8 bases, there was a span of 20 bases. Germline assignment: CDR1 MNHEY and CDR2 SVGAGI. CDR3 region: CASTSLPTTEEKLFF. The DNA of the CDR3 is TGTGCCAGCACCTCCCTCCCGACGACAGAGGAAAAACTGTTTTTT.

The chain carries TRBV2 and TRBJ2-1; 10 nucleotides align to TRBD2. This CDR3 region has 14 residues. The V and J ends lost 6 bases and 3 bases, in that order; junction bases with no gene match: 2. Germline CDR1 reads SNHLY; CDR2 reads FYNNEI. Written as DNA, the CDR3 is TGTGCCAGCAGCAGACTAGCGGGCTACAATGAGCAGTTCTTC. Amino acids: CASSRLAGYNEQFF.

CDR3: CASSSASGGTGNTIYF. The CDR3 DNA follows: TGTGCCAGCTCTAGCGCGAGTGGGGGGACTGGAAACACCATATATTTT. This chain links TRBV7-2 with TRBJ1-3; D possibly corresponds to TRBD1 (5 bases). V lost 8 bases, J lost 2 bases, and 19 bases lay in between. Germline values: CDR1 SGHTA, CDR2 FQGNSA. This CDR3 is built from 16 residues.

The chain combines TRBV13 with TRBJ2-3; weak D call: TRBD1 (5 bases). Germline CDR1 is PRHDT and CDR2 is FYEKMQ (reference sequence). The CDR3 runs 15 residues. V was trimmed by 3 bases and J by 3 bases, leaving 13 bases between them. CDR3 DNA sequence: TGTGCCAGCAGCTTTTGGGGTCAGGGTACAGATACGCAGTATTTT. This sequence encodes CASSFWGQGTDTQYF. Based on the CDR3 plus reference TRBV13 and TRBJ2-3, the full variable domain is AAGVIQSPRHLIKEKRETATLKCYPIPRHDTVYWYQQGPGQDPQFLISFYEKMQSDKGSIPDRFSAQQFSDYHSELNMSSLELGDSALYFCASSFWGQGTDTQYFGPGTRLTVL.

For this clone: The germline gene is not matched at one end of the junction; a read error may be the cause. The chain is built from TRBV6-5 and TRBJ2-7; TRBD2 agrees at 13 bases. CDR1 is MNHEY, CDR2 SVGAGI, per germline. The CDR3 sequence is 13 residues long. CDR3 in DNA: TGTGCCAGCATGGGCGAAGGACTAGCGGGAGTTAACTTC. Residues: CASMGEGLAGVNF.

The chain carries TRBV6-5 and TRBJ2-1; 9 nucleotides line up with TRBD2. The germline V gene encodes CDR1 MNHEY and CDR2 SVGAGI. The J segment lost 3 bases and the V segment lost 4 bases, leaving 7 bases of the junction unmatched. This CDR3 is built from 16 residues. CDR3 nucleotides: TGTGCCAGCAGTTCCCCATCGACTAGCGGCTACAATGAGCAGTTCTTC. Its translation: CASSSPSTSGYNEQFF.

This chain uses TRBV9 with TRBJ2-6, with a tentative D call TRBD1 (6 bases). The ends were cut back, 4 bases at V and 1 base at J, with 9 bases in the middle. Germline V gives CDR1 SGDLS, CDR2 YYNGEE. This CDR3 region has 15 residues. CDR3 region: CASSKGGSGANVLTF. The CDR3 DNA reads TGTGCCAGCAGCAAAGGGGGATCTGGGGCCAACGTCCTGACTTTC.

The J gene is TRBJ1-4, the V gene TRBV7-9; no clear D. The CDR3 spans 12 residues. V was pared by 5 bases and J by 7 bases, with 8 bases between. Germline V gene lookup returns CDR1 SEHNR and CDR2 FQNEAQ (reference sequence). CDR3 DNA sequence: TGTGCCAGCAGCGCTAACAGTGAAAAACTGTTTTTT. This sequence encodes CASSANSEKLFF.

The chain combines TRBV6-1 with TRBJ2-2, with unresolved D. Germline CDR1 and CDR2: MNHNS and SASEGT. With 1 base removed from V and 0 bases from J, the gap between germline ends came to 3 bases. This CDR3 has 14 residues. The CDR3 region is CASSEGPNTGELFF. The DNA for the CDR3 is TGTGCCAGCAGTGAAGGGCCGAACACCGGGGAGCTGTTTTTT.

This chain uses TRBV3-1 (or the pseudogene TRBV3-2) with TRBJ2-3; TRBD1 might be the D (7 bases). The CDR3 runs to 18 residues. The germline V gene encodes CDR1 LGHDT and CDR2 YNNKEL (reference sequence). Between the trimmed V and J ends, which lost 3 bases and 1 base, there was a span of 20 bases. This CDR3 reads CASSQTSRGASRTDTQYF. Here the CDR3 DNA reads TGTGCCAGCAGCCAGACGTCCAGGGGGGCAAGCCGCACAGATACGCAGTATTTT.

The V gene is TRBV27, the J gene TRBJ1-2; 10 bases are shared with TRBD1. CDR1 MNHEY and CDR2 SMNVEV come from the germline V gene (reference sequence). V trimming: 4 bases; J trimming: 7 bases; junction bases outside the gene matches: 6. The CDR3 covers 14 residues. For the CDR3, the DNA is TGTGCCAGCAGTTCCGGACAGGGGGACTCTGGCTACACCTTC. Translation: CASSSGQGDSGYTF.

This sequence joins TRBV28 and TRBJ1-2, with D possibly TRBD1 on 6 matching bases. Germline CDR1 MDHEN, CDR2 SYDVKM. The length of the CDR3 is 13 residues. Trimming took off 5 bases at V and 4 bases at J, with 11 bases between the two ends. The CDR3, as DNA: TGTGCCAGCAGTCCCAGGGGAGTCTATGGCTACACCTTC. This translates into CASSPRGVYGYTF.

In its sample, this clone was seen once. CDR3 residues: CASSLGGTGAGGTQYF. The CDR3 DNA sequence: TGTGCCAGCAGTTTAGGAGGGACGGGGGCAGGGGGGACCCAGTACTTC. The chain is built from TRBV3-1 (or the pseudogene TRBV3-2) and TRBJ2-5, with D tentatively TRBD1 (7 bases). CDR3 length equals 16 residues. Germline V gene data show CDR1 as LGHDT and CDR2 as YNNKEL (reference sequence). The V and J ends lost 6 bases and 7 bases respectively, with 24 bases between them.

The CDR3 nucleotides read TGTGCCTGGAGTAAACTAGCGGGAGGGCTCCCCGATGAGCAGTTCTTC. Its translation: CAWSKLAGGLPDEQFF. V and J are TRBV30 and TRBJ2-1; 13 nucleotides align to TRBD2. Looked up from germline, CDR1 is GTSNPN and CDR2 is SVGIG (reference sequence). The CDR3 has 16 residues. With V trimmed by 2 bases and J by 8 bases, 9 bases remained unmatched.

The rearrangement links TRBV11-3 to TRBJ2-3; 7 bases line up with TRBD1. Germline loops: CDR1 SGHNT, CDR2 YENEEA. This CDR3 has 17 residues. With V trimmed by 5 bases and J by 3 bases, 14 bases remained unmatched. As DNA, the CDR3 is TGTGCCAGCAGCCCGACACAGCCGTTACAGGGGACAGATACGCAGTATTTT. This sequence encodes CASSPTQPLQGTDTQYF.

The DNA of the CDR3 is TGTGCCACCAGGATGTCGAGCGAGACCCAGTACTTC. Protein: CATRMSSETQYF. This chain links TRBV15 with TRBJ2-5; no firm D call. V lost 6 bases to trimming and J lost 5 bases, with 10 bases between them. The CDR3 is 12 residues long. Germline V gene data show CDR1 as LNHNV and CDR2 as YYDKDF (reference sequence).

This clone was counted a single time. The CDR3 coding sequence is TGTGCCAGCAGTGACAACGATAATTCACCCCTCCACTTT. Its protein product is CASSDNDNSPLHF. The chain combines TRBV3-1 (or the pseudogene TRBV3-2) with TRBJ1-6; no definite D call. Trimming removed 6 bases at V and 5 bases at J, with 8 bases between. CDR1 is LGHDT, CDR2 YNNKEL, per germline (reference sequence). The CDR3 contains 13 residues.

This clone has more than one count but fewer than ten. This chain uses TRBV24-1 with TRBJ1-3; no firm D call. Per germline, CDR1 KGHDR and CDR2 SFDVKD. This CDR3 contains 14 residues. Trimming pared 4 bases from V and 4 bases from J, leaving 10 bases between. CDR3 sequence reads: CATSESESGNTIYF. In DNA form, the CDR3 reads TGTGCCACCAGTGAATCAGAATCCGGAAACACCATATATTTT.

This chain uses TRBV12-3 or TRBV12-4 with TRBJ1-2, with 7 bases fitting TRBD1. V trimming: 5 bases; J trimming: 8 bases; junction bases outside the gene matches: 8. The CDR3 runs to 13 residues. CDR3 in amino acids: CASSQGEFDGYTF. DNA of the CDR3: TGTGCCAGCAGTCAGGGGGAGTTTGACGGCTACACCTTC.

This clone was observed a single time. The rearrangement joins TRBV20-1 to TRBJ2-1; 10 bases are shared with TRBD2. The ends lost 3 bases at V and 1 base at J; junction bases unmatched: 6. CDR3 length equals 16 residues. Germline-derived CDR1 and CDR2 are DFQATT and SNEGSKA (reference sequence). The CDR3 coding sequence is TGCAGTGCTAGTCCCATAGCGGGAGGATCCTACAATGAGCAGTTCTTC. The encoded protein is CSASPIAGGSYNEQFF.

The chain is built from TRBV19 and TRBJ2-2; 9 positions match TRBD2. The CDR3 has 15 amino acids. Trimming took 3 bases from V and 4 from J; bases not matched to a gene: 3. Germline V gene sequence: CDR1 LNHDA, CDR2 SQIVND (reference sequence). The DNA for the CDR3 is TGTGCCAGTAGTATTCCAGCGGGAGGCACCGGGGAGCTGTTTTTT. Translating gives CASSIPAGGTGELFF.